The 26 T cell receptor beta chains in this list originate from one sample, sequenced in a study of early T cells in non-severe SARS-CoV-2 infection. TCRdb processed the 5' RACE reads anew with MiXCR; each CDR3 protein has one entry. Among about 64,000 distinct CDR3 sequences listed, approximately 11% were seen once. Sequenced material: whole blood, taken at baseline. These receptors originate from an adult who was a healthcare worker with PCR-confirmed SARS-CoV-2 infection or an uninfected control (not recorded which).

This clonotype was seen repeatedly, ten times or more. CDR3 in amino acids: CSARDYRDMYGYTF. The CDR3 bases are TGCAGTGCTAGAGATTACCGGGACATGTATGGCTACACCTTC. The chain is built from TRBV20-1 and TRBJ1-2; the D gene is possibly TRBD1 (6 bases). The ends were cut back, 0 bases at V and 5 bases at J, with 13 bases in the middle. Germline lookup yields CDR1 DFQATT and CDR2 SNEGSKA (reference sequence). This CDR3 contains 14 residues.

This clonotype was recorded at least ten times. DNA for the CDR3: TGTGCCAGCAGTGAAGGAGGGGCCCTCTACGAGCAGTACTTC. It translates to CASSEGGALYEQYF. The gene calls are TRBV6-1 and TRBJ2-7; D may match TRBD1 or TRBD2 (5 bases each). CDR3 length: 14 residues. Germline CDR1 is MNHNS and CDR2 is SASEGT. Trimming took 1 base from V and 3 from J, leaving 10 bases between them.

This clonotype was detected many times. The chain uses TRBV20-1 and TRBJ2-3; D unclear. V lost 0 bases and J 3 bases, leaving 16 bases between the germline ends. In germline, CDR1 is DFQATT, CDR2 SNEGSKA (reference sequence). The CDR3 runs 16 residues. CDR3 sequence: CSARDAMMGLTDTQYF. The CDR3 bases are TGCAGTGCTAGAGACGCGATGATGGGGTTGACAGATACGCAGTATTTT.

The gene calls are TRBV4-3 and TRBJ2-5, with D unresolved. Germline V gene lookup returns CDR1 LGHNA and CDR2 YSLEER. The V and J ends lost 0 bases and 4 bases respectively, with 12 bases between them. The CDR3 consists of 15 residues. The CDR3 DNA reads as TGCGCCAGCAGCCAAGATCGGAGCTTCGGAGAGACCCAGTACTTC. Translated, it gives CASSQDRSFGETQYF.

At least ten counts were recorded for this clonotype. The CDR3 is CASSQQPGLASEQFF. CDR3 bases: TGTGCCAGCAGCCAGCAACCGGGACTAGCGAGTGAGCAGTTCTTC. The chain combines TRBV6-5 with TRBJ2-1, with 10 positions matching TRBD2. J was trimmed by 9 bases and V by 6 bases; bases with no gene match: 11. Germline lookup yields CDR1 MNHEY and CDR2 SVGAGI. This CDR3 spans 15 amino acids.

The chain links TRBV6-2 or TRBV6-3 to TRBJ2-3; 7 bases line up with TRBD2. CDR1 MNHEY and CDR2 SVGEGT come from the germline V gene. CDR3 length: 12 amino acids. V dropped 4 bases and J dropped 8; count of bases not matched to a gene: 3. The DNA for the CDR3 is TGTGCCAGCAGTTTCGGGGGGACTACGCAGTATTTT. Translating gives CASSFGGTTQYF.

This clonotype was detected only a few times. J is TRBJ1-1 and V is TRBV10-1; 9 nucleotides align to TRBD1. This CDR3 has 13 amino acids. Germline lookup yields CDR1 WNHNN and CDR2 SYGVQD (reference sequence). V gave up 6 bases and J gave up 5 bases; unmatched junction bases: 4. CDR3 amino acids: CASRQGARTEAFF. The CDR3 region has the DNA TGCGCCAGCAGACAGGGGGCTAGGACTGAAGCTTTCTTT.

This clonotype was detected ten times or more. V and J are TRBV7-9 and TRBJ2-5; 11 nucleotides match TRBD2. V was pared by 5 bases and J by 2 bases, with 4 bases of the junction left unmatched. This CDR3 spans 15 amino acids. Germline CDR1 SEHNR, CDR2 FQNEAQ (reference sequence). As DNA, the CDR3 is TGTGCCAGCAGCGTTAGCGGGGGGGAACAAGAGACCCAGTACTTC. Its translation is CASSVSGGEQETQYF.

This chain joins TRBV20-1 and TRBJ2-7; D might be TRBD2 (6 bases). V lost 2 bases and J lost 1, with 15 bases in between. Germline CDR1 and CDR2: DFQATT and SNEGSKA (reference sequence). This CDR3 spans 15 amino acids. The CDR3: CSARPRRAPSYEQYF. As DNA, the CDR3 is TGCAGTGCTAGACCTAGGAGGGCGCCTTCCTACGAGCAGTACTTC.

The chain couples TRBV24-1 to TRBJ2-5; 7 bases match TRBD1. The CDR3 consists of 18 residues. V lost 3 bases, J lost 4 bases, and 16 bases stayed unmatched. Germline CDR1 is KGHDR and CDR2 is SFDVKD. CDR3 DNA sequence: TGTGCCACCAGTGATCCCCAAGACAGGGTTGGAGCTCGAGAGACCCAGTACTTC. Residues: CATSDPQDRVGARETQYF.

This clonotype was found a few times. The chain uses TRBV12-3 or TRBV12-4 and TRBJ2-3; 7 nucleotides agree with TRBD2. CDR3 length: 14 amino acids. V lost 1 base, J lost 4 bases, and 2 bases stayed unmatched. CDR3 region: CASSLGGGADTQYF. CDR3 bases: TGTGCCAGCAGTTTAGGCGGGGGTGCAGATACGCAGTATTTT.

This clonotype was detected a few times. V and J are TRBV6-4 and TRBJ2-1; either TRBD1 or TRBD2 may supply D (6 bases each). The CDR3 runs to 14 residues. Germline assignment: CDR1 MRHNA and CDR2 SNTAGT. Trimming took off 0 bases at V and 9 bases at J, with 12 bases between the two ends. The CDR3 protein is CASSDSEGGSEQFF. DNA for the CDR3: TGTGCCAGCAGTGACTCGGAAGGGGGGAGTGAGCAGTTCTTC.

This clonotype was counted a few times. The chain combines TRBV6-6 with TRBJ1-2, with D possibly matching TRBD1 (5 bases). The length of the CDR3 is 14 residues. V was pared by 6 bases and J by 5 bases, with 16 bases between. Germline CDR1 reads MNHNY; CDR2 reads SVGAGI (reference sequence). The CDR3 DNA reads TGTGCCAGCAGCGAATACAGGAAGGGATATGGCTACACCTTC. This translates into CASSEYRKGYGYTF.

The chain has TRBV10-2 and TRBJ2-1; no clear D. There are 11 residues in the CDR3. The germline V gene encodes CDR1 WSHSY and CDR2 SAAADI. Deletions cut 6 bases from V and 4 bases from J, with 4 bases between. In DNA, the CDR3 is TGCGCCAGCAGGTCGTACAATGAGCAGTTCTTC. It codes for CASRSYNEQFF.

V usage is TRBV6-2 or TRBV6-3 and J usage is TRBJ2-1; 7 nucleotides align to TRBD2. V was clipped by 5 bases and J by 10 bases; unmatched bases: 2. Germline loops: CDR1 MNHEY, CDR2 SVGEGT. This CDR3 is 11 amino acids long. The CDR3 loop is CASSERGEQFF. CDR3 coding DNA: TGTGCCAGCAGTGAGCGGGGAGAGCAGTTCTTC.

This clonotype was detected only a few times. The J gene is TRBJ1-1, the V gene TRBV7-2, with TRBD1 matching 8 bases. The V gene end was trimmed by 0 bases and the J gene end by 6 bases; junction bases not matched to a gene: 6. The CDR3 is 15 amino acids. Germline loops: CDR1 SGHTA, CDR2 FQGNSA. The CDR3 nucleotides read TGTGCCAGCAGCTTAGCGGACAGGGAATTTGCTGAAGCTTTCTTT. Encoded protein: CASSLADREFAEAFF.

The chain employs TRBV20-1 and TRBJ2-5; 11 bases agree with TRBD1. The CDR3 consists of 14 residues. The germline gives CDR1 DFQATT, CDR2 SNEGSKA (reference sequence). The J segment lost 4 bases and the V segment lost 3 bases, leaving 4 bases of the junction unmatched. The chain's CDR3 is CSASRTGGSETQYF. The DNA for the CDR3 is TGCAGTGCTAGCAGGACAGGGGGCTCAGAGACCCAGTACTTC.

This clonotype was seen at least ten times. The V call is TRBV6-5, the J call TRBJ2-3; the match to TRBD1 covers 10 bases. Trimming took 6 bases from V and 1 from J; bases not matched to a gene: 1. In germline, CDR1 is MNHEY, CDR2 SVGAGI. The CDR3 is 14 amino acids. CDR3 loop: CASRTGGGTDTQYF. CDR3 nucleotides: TGTGCCAGCAGGACAGGGGGCGGCACAGATACGCAGTATTTT.

The V call is TRBV2, the J call TRBJ2-3; 7 bases match TRBD1. Germline V CDR1 and CDR2: SNHLY, FYNNEI. V dropped 6 bases and J dropped 6; count of bases not matched to a gene: 9. This CDR3 region has 14 residues. The CDR3 protein is CASRPGQAADTQYF. The CDR3 nucleotides are TGTGCCAGCAGACCAGGACAGGCAGCGGATACGCAGTATTTT.

This clonotype has at least ten counts. The chain links TRBV6-2 or TRBV6-3 to TRBJ1-1, with TRBD1 identical over 7 bases. V lost 5 bases to trimming and J lost 1 base; unmatched junction nucleotides: 7. Germline CDR1 reads MNHEY; CDR2 reads SVGEGT. The CDR3 is 15 residues long. CDR3 region: CASSDTGQKNTEAFF. DNA for the CDR3: TGTGCCAGCAGTGATACGGGACAGAAGAACACTGAAGCTTTCTTT.

This clonotype occurred a few times. The J gene is TRBJ2-3, the V gene TRBV7-2; D not resolved. In germline, CDR1 is SGHTA, CDR2 FQGNSA. With 3 bases removed from V and 1 base from J, the gap between germline ends came to 8 bases. This CDR3 has 14 amino acids. The CDR3 protein is CASSFAVGTDTQYF. The CDR3 DNA is TGTGCCAGCAGCTTTGCCGTAGGCACAGATACGCAGTATTTT. Filled out from reference TRBV7-2 and TRBJ2-3, the complete variable domain reads GAGVSQSPSNKVTEKGKDVELRCDPISGHTALYWYRQSLGQGLEFLIYFQGNSAPDKSGLPSDRFSAERTGGSVSTLTIQRTQQEDSAVYLCASSFAVGTDTQYFGPGTRLTVL.

This clonotype appeared a few times. The V and J genes are TRBV18 and TRBJ2-5; 12 bases match TRBD2. The CDR3 runs 16 residues. The V segment lost 6 bases and the J segment 2 bases; nucleotides outside the gene matches: 7. The germline V gene has CDR1 KGHSH and CDR2 LQKENI. CDR3 coding DNA: TGTGCCAGCTCGCCTCGGACTAGCGGGGAGCAAGAGACCCAGTACTTC. It encodes CASSPRTSGEQETQYF.

This chain connects TRBV7-9 to TRBJ2-7; no definite D call. V was shortened by 7 bases and J by 2 bases, with 12 bases between the two germline ends. Germline V lookup: CDR1 SEHNR, CDR2 FQNEAQ (reference sequence). This CDR3 contains 13 residues. CDR3 nucleotide sequence: TGTGCCAGCACCCACACTACCGCCTACGAGCAGTACTTC. Translation: CASTHTTAYEQYF.

This chain joins TRBV20-1 and TRBJ1-1; a possible D gene is TRBD1 (5 bases). This CDR3 spans 12 amino acids. CDR1 and CDR2 from the germline V gene are DFQATT and SNEGSKA (reference sequence). V was trimmed by 3 bases and J by 5 bases, leaving 10 bases between them. The CDR3: CSASLRQTEAFF. CDR3 DNA: TGCAGTGCTAGCCTCCGACAGACTGAAGCTTTCTTT.

This clonotype has a count of ten or more. The genes are TRBV4-3 and TRBJ1-6; maybe TRBD1 (5 bases). The ends were cut back, 1 base at V and 7 bases at J, with 14 bases in the middle. The length of the CDR3 is 16 residues. Germline V gene data show CDR1 as LGHNA and CDR2 as YSLEER. DNA of the CDR3: TGCGCCAGCAGCCAAGCCGGGGAAGGGGCGAATTCACCCCTCCACTTT. Amino acids: CASSQAGEGANSPLHF.

CDR3 region: CASSSGGFSNQPQHF. Written as DNA, the CDR3 is TGTGCCAGCAGTTCGGGGGGGTTTAGCAATCAGCCCCAGCATTTT. V usage is TRBV12-3 or TRBV12-4 and J usage is TRBJ1-5; D is possibly TRBD1 (5 bases). The V and J ends lost 4 bases and 0 bases respectively, with 10 bases between them. The CDR3 is 15 amino acids.